The count of the clone carrying this T cell receptor (beta chain) is one. The data belong to a study of blood T cell repertoires in COVID-19. Study information: T cells, B-cell-depleted T cells, or PBMCs supplied cDNA or gDNA.

Per the study methods: The authors estimated nucleated cell counts from reference gene primer amplification. Sequencing used immunoSEQ multiplex PCR; TCRdb keeps in-frame clones, though not all of them. Clonal size and the V and J genes are those of that table, whereas D and trimming came from the DNA. Found here are 280,000 or so clones, approximately 91% of them singletons; the top ten hold roughly 9.1%. Germline assignment: CDR1 PRHDT and CDR2 FYEKMQ (reference sequence). The CDR3 runs 16 residues. V lost 5 bases and J lost 1, with 18 bases in between. The sequence derives from a young man with active or convalescent COVID-19. Sample: peripheral blood. The rearrangement links TRBV13 to TRBJ2-7, with TRBD2 as a possible D gene (6 bases). The CDR3 sequence: CASSTRGGAISYEQYF. CDR3 bases: TGTGCCAGCAGCACAAGAGGCGGGGCTATATCCTACGAGCAGTACTTC.